These 15 T cell receptor beta chains share one sample of origin, sequenced in a study of molecular identifiers for immune sequencing clone quantification. TCRdb fed the PCR reads into MiXCR, producing one record per CDR3 protein. Of about 300,000 distinct CDR3 sequences in the sample, roughly 23% were seen once. The sequencing input was naive CD8+ T cells from blood, with Jurkat cell RNA spiked in. As for subset: FACS-sorted CD8+CD4-CCR7+CD45RA+ naive T cells. The receptors were gathered from a human donor in good health. Some libraries in this study had Jurkat cell RNA spiked in.

At least ten counts were recorded for this clonotype. The chain recombines TRBV7-9 with TRBJ2-1, with D unclear. Germline loops: CDR1 SEHNR, CDR2 FQNEAQ (reference sequence). V was clipped by 4 bases and J by 8 bases, with 12 bases between them. The CDR3 contains 13 residues. The CDR3 sequence is CASSSSRSYEQFF. CDR3 DNA sequence: TGTGCCAGCAGCTCCTCGCGTTCTTATGAGCAGTTCTTC.

This clonotype was counted at least ten times. The chain has TRBV6-5 and TRBJ1-1; possible D gene TRBD1, 5 bases. The CDR3 is 17 amino acids. Per germline, CDR1 MNHEY and CDR2 SVGAGI. The V end was cut by 2 bases, the J end by 5 bases, with 21 bases between. The CDR3: CASSYPRLGGKGTEAFF. For the CDR3, the DNA is TGTGCCAGCAGTTACCCGCGTTTGGGGGGGAAAGGGACTGAAGCTTTCTTT.

This clonotype came up many times. The J gene is TRBJ2-7, the V gene TRBV7-6, with D possibly matching TRBD2 (5 bases). CDR1 SGHVS and CDR2 FNYEAQ come from the germline V gene. The CDR3 length is 14 residues. V was cut by 0 bases and J by 4 bases, with 10 bases left in between. The CDR3 sequence is CASSLARAAYEQYF. The CDR3 region has the DNA TGTGCCAGCAGCTTAGCGCGGGCCGCTTACGAGCAGTACTTC. The entire variable domain, with the rest obtained from reference TRBV7-6 and TRBJ2-7, is as follows: GAGVSQSPRYKVTKRGQDVALRCDPISGHVSLYWYRQALGQGPEFLTYFNYEAQQDKSGLPNDRFSAERPEGSISTLTIQRTEQRDSAMYRCASSLARAAYEQYFGPGTRLTVT.

Only a few counts were recorded for this clonotype. The chain links TRBV12-3 or TRBV12-4 to TRBJ2-3, with 7 bases lining up with TRBD2. This CDR3 has 17 amino acids. V trimming: 2 bases; J trimming: 0 bases; junction bases outside the gene matches: 8. The CDR3 region is CASSLSFSRGSTDTQYF. The CDR3 nucleotides read TGTGCCAGCAGTTTATCTTTCTCGCGGGGGAGCACAGATACGCAGTATTTT.

A few counts support this clonotype. V gene TRBV4-1 combines with J gene TRBJ1-4; TRBD1 might be the D (6 bases). The CDR3 is 19 amino acids. The V end lost 2 bases, the J end lost 7 bases, and 26 bases lay between the germline ends. CDR1 MGHRA and CDR2 YSYEKL come from the germline V gene. CDR3 sequence (DNA): TGCGCCAGCAGCCAAACTCAAGCCGGGACAACCTTCGGGGGTGAAAAACTGTTTTTT. Translating gives CASSQTQAGTTFGGEKLFF.

This clonotype was seen repeatedly, ten times or more. The chain recombines TRBV7-9 with TRBJ2-4; 11 positions agree with TRBD2. V lost 4 bases and J lost 2; bases outside the gene matches: 10. CDR1 is SEHNR and CDR2 is FQNEAQ in the germline V gene (reference sequence). The CDR3 extends over 18 amino acids. Here the CDR3 DNA reads TGTGCCAGCAGCTCGTTACTAGCGGGAGAGGTAACCAAAAACATTCAGTACTTC. Its translation: CASSSLLAGEVTKNIQYF.

Many counts were recorded for this clonotype. V is TRBV12-3 or TRBV12-4 and J is TRBJ2-5; D remains ambiguous. Trimming pared 7 bases from V and 0 bases from J, leaving 12 bases between. CDR3 length equals 14 residues. The CDR3 sequence: CASNLGRDQETQYF. The CDR3 region has the DNA TGTGCCAGCAACCTGGGTAGGGACCAAGAGACCCAGTACTTC.

About this clonotype: A clone one base away is much larger, so this may be a read error. The chain carries TRBV13 and TRBJ2-7; perhaps TRBD2 as D (6 bases). The CDR3 spans 15 residues. The germline V gene encodes CDR1 PRHDT and CDR2 FYEKMQ (reference sequence). CDR3 DNA sequence: TGTGCCAGCAGCTTAGGCTCGGGAGTACCCTACGAGCAGTGCTTC. Translated, it gives CASSLGSGVPYEQCF. Supplemented by reference TRBV13 and TRBJ2-7, the full variable domain reads AAGVIQSPRHLIKEKRETATLKCYPIPRHDTVYWYQQGPGQDPQFLISFYEKMQSDKGSIPDRFSAQQFSDYHSELNMSSLELGDSALYFCASSLGSGVPYEQCFGPGTRLTVT.

This clonotype was seen only once. This chain connects TRBV12-3 or TRBV12-4 to TRBJ2-5; 10 nucleotides align to TRBD2. With 1 base clipped from V and 5 bases from J, the junction kept 4 bases outside the gene matches. CDR3 size: 15 residues. The CDR3 sequence: CASSLERGGRETQYF. The CDR3 nucleotides are TGTGCCAGCAGTTTAGAGCGGGGGGGCCGGGAGACCCAGTACTTC.

Points on this clonotype: Possible read error: a much larger clone is one base away. The chain couples TRBV12-3 or TRBV12-4 to TRBJ2-7; D is ambiguous. The CDR3 extends over 15 amino acids. The V end lost 5 bases, the J end lost 2 bases, and 16 bases lay between the germline ends. The CDR3 bases are TGTGCCAGCAGTCCTGGCCTAGACCTCCCCTACGAGCAGTACTTC. This encodes CASSPGLDLPYEQYF.

Turning to this clonotype: A much larger clone is a single base away; this may be a read error. V usage is TRBV12-3 or TRBV12-4 and J usage is TRBJ2-5; D gene unclear. The CDR3 covers 13 residues. CDR3 residues: CTSSRYRKETQYF. Here the CDR3 DNA reads TGTACCAGCAGTCGATATAGAAAAGAGACCCAGTACTTC.

The rearrangement links TRBV2 to TRBJ2-5; D uncertain. CDR3 length: 14 amino acids. In germline, CDR1 is SNHLY, CDR2 FYNNEI. Trimming cost V 1 base and J 1 base, with 7 bases left between them. The CDR3 loop reads CASSEGTLQETQYF. The CDR3 DNA reads TGTGCCAGCAGTGAAGGGACCCTCCAAGAGACCCAGTACTTC.

This clonotype came up a few times. This chain links TRBV11-1 with TRBJ2-6; D might be TRBD1 or TRBD2, each matching 5 bases. The CDR3 has 18 residues. Trimming took off 5 bases at V and 0 bases at J, with 17 bases between the two ends. CDR1 and CDR2 (germline): SGHAT, FQDESV (reference sequence). CDR3 in DNA: TGTGCCAGCAGCCCAAATGTTGGGACGAGCTCTGGGGCCAACGTCCTGACTTTC. Encoded protein: CASSPNVGTSSGANVLTF.

In DNA form, the CDR3 reads TGTGCCAGCAGTTTACGGGGCATAAAACCCAATAGCAATCAGCCCCAGCATTTT. As protein: CASSLRGIKPNSNQPQHF. This chain uses TRBV12-3 or TRBV12-4 with TRBJ1-5; D is perhaps TRBD1 (5 bases). The V end lost 2 bases, the J end lost 0 bases, and 17 bases lay between the germline ends. The CDR3 consists of 18 residues.

This clonotype was seen ten or more times. J is TRBJ2-3 and V is TRBV5-1; 13 nucleotides align to TRBD2. The V gene end was trimmed by 3 bases and the J gene end by 3 bases; junction bases not matched to a gene: 4. The CDR3 extends over 16 amino acids. Germline V gene sequence: CDR1 SGHRS, CDR2 YFSETQ. DNA of the CDR3: TGCGCCAGCAGCTACGGACTAGCGGGAGTAACAGATACGCAGTATTTT. Translating gives CASSYGLAGVTDTQYF.